The 22 T cell receptor beta chains below were found in one sample sequenced in a study of response to subunit inactivated influenza vaccine. TCRdb analysed the RT-PCR reads with MiXCR anew, one entry per CDR3 protein. The sample consists of 530,000 or so distinct CDR3 sequences, approximately 12% of them appearing once. The source was PBMCs from blood, collected on the day of vaccination. The source is a man in his fifties or sixties who received an inactivated influenza vaccine.

J is TRBJ2-7 and V is TRBV4-2; D is possibly TRBD1 (6 bases). V lost 0 bases to trimming and J lost 3 bases, with 12 bases between them. The germline CDR1 and CDR2 sequences are LGHNA and YNFKEQ. The CDR3 contains 15 residues. The CDR3 is CASSQDDRSNYEQYF. The CDR3 coding sequence is TGTGCCAGCAGCCAAGATGACAGGTCGAACTACGAGCAGTACTTC.

This clonotype has at least ten counts. V usage is TRBV5-8 and J usage is TRBJ2-7; no clear D gene. The length of the CDR3 is 17 residues. The germline gives CDR1 SGHTS, CDR2 YDEGEE. V was shortened by 4 bases and J by 2 bases, with 22 bases between the two germline ends. The chain's CDR3 is CASSQTTEKIWTYEQYF. CDR3 DNA: TGTGCCAGCAGCCAAACAACCGAGAAAATCTGGACCTACGAGCAGTACTTC.

This clonotype was found many times. The chain's CDR3 is CASSLDGATNEKLFF. Here the CDR3 DNA reads TGTGCCAGCAGCCTTGACGGTGCAACTAATGAAAAACTGTTTTTT. This chain uses TRBV5-6 with TRBJ1-4; D ambiguous. This CDR3 region has 15 residues. With 4 bases removed from V and 0 bases from J, the gap between germline ends came to 10 bases. Per germline, CDR1 SGHDT and CDR2 YYEEEE.

V gene TRBV28 combines with J gene TRBJ2-1; 13 bases agree with TRBD2. With 5 bases clipped from V and 7 bases from J, the junction kept 8 bases outside the gene matches. CDR1 and CDR2 from the germline V gene are MDHEN and SYDVKM. This CDR3 region has 16 residues. This CDR3 reads CASSVTSGRASNEQFF. The CDR3 DNA follows: TGTGCCAGCAGTGTTACTAGCGGGAGGGCCTCGAATGAGCAGTTCTTC. Combining the CDR3 with reference TRBV28 and TRBJ2-1 gives the whole variable domain DVKVTQSSRYLVKRTGEKVFLECVQDMDHENMFWYRQDPGLGLRLIYFSYDVKMKEKGDIPEGYSVSREKKERFSLILESASTNQTSMYLCASSVTSGRASNEQFFGPGTRLTVL.

The V and J genes are TRBV27 and TRBJ2-7, with 8 bases fitting TRBD1. Germline trimming cut 2 bases from V and 9 bases from J; bases unmatched to any gene: 6. The CDR3 sequence is 13 residues long. Germline V gene lookup returns CDR1 MNHEY and CDR2 SMNVEV (reference sequence). As DNA, the CDR3 is TGTGCCAGCAGTTTAGAGGGACAGGCTGCGCAGTACTTC. Translated, it gives CASSLEGQAAQYF.

The rearrangement uses TRBV5-1 and TRBJ2-1, with 9 nucleotides matching TRBD1. Germline lookup yields CDR1 SGHRS and CDR2 YFSETQ. Unmatched junction bases numbered 5, after V lost 4 bases and J lost 6 bases. This CDR3 comprises 14 residues. The CDR3 region is CASSGGQGSNEQFF. The CDR3 DNA is TGCGCCAGCAGCGGGGGACAGGGAAGCAATGAGCAGTTCTTC.

This clonotype was seen a few times. The genes are TRBV11-2 and TRBJ2-1, with D maybe TRBD2 (5 bases). The germline CDR1 and CDR2 sequences are SGHAT and FQNNGV. V was trimmed by 1 base and J by 11 bases, leaving 18 bases between them. This CDR3 has 15 amino acids. The CDR3 is CASSLVQNSVGKQFF. CDR3 nucleotide sequence: TGTGCCAGCAGCTTAGTACAAAATAGCGTGGGAAAGCAGTTCTTC.

The chain combines TRBV5-1 with TRBJ2-2, with TRBD1 matching over 8 bases. This CDR3 has 12 residues. With 4 bases clipped from V and 10 bases from J, the junction kept 3 bases outside the gene matches. CDR1 is SGHRS and CDR2 is YFSETQ in the germline V gene. The CDR3 coding sequence is TGCGCCAGCAGCGCAGGGGGCGAGGAGCTGTTTTTT. It specifies CASSAGGEELFF.

This clonotype has a count of ten or more. The chain joins TRBV14 to TRBJ2-1; 9 bases are a match to TRBD2. CDR1 is SGHDN and CDR2 is FVKESK in the germline V gene. Unmatched junction bases numbered 7, after V lost 3 bases and J lost 4 bases. CDR3 length: 16 amino acids. Here the CDR3 reads CASSQLTSGSYNEQFF. The CDR3 nucleotides read TGTGCCAGCAGCCAGCTGACTAGCGGATCTTACAATGAGCAGTTCTTC.

This clonotype occurred a few times. The chain is built from TRBV7-2 and TRBJ2-7, with D unresolved. V dropped 2 bases and J dropped 0 bases, with 11 bases sitting between them. CDR1 and CDR2 from the germline V gene are SGHTA and FQGNSA. This CDR3 has 15 residues. CDR3: CASSLSSIISYEQYF. CDR3 nucleotide sequence: TGTGCCAGCAGCTTATCTTCTATAATCTCCTACGAGCAGTACTTC.

This clonotype was counted between two and nine times. V usage is TRBV20-1 and J usage is TRBJ2-3; D gene ambiguous. The CDR3 has 11 amino acids. The V gene lost 1 base and the J gene lost 8 bases, with 7 bases spanning the gap. Germline CDR1 reads DFQATT; CDR2 reads SNEGSKA (reference sequence). DNA of the CDR3: TGCAGTGCTAGAGGGCAAGGTACGCAGTATTTT. Translation: CSARGQGTQYF.

This rearrangement joins TRBV2 to TRBJ2-7; 9 bases are shared with TRBD1. Germline CDR1 is SNHLY and CDR2 is FYNNEI. The J segment lost 6 bases and the V segment lost 4 bases, leaving 7 bases of the junction unmatched. CDR3 size: 14 residues. This CDR3 is CASSAGTGHIEQYF. As DNA, the CDR3 is TGTGCCAGCAGTGCCGGGACAGGGCATATCGAGCAGTACTTC.

The rearrangement links TRBV7-9 to TRBJ2-1; TRBD2 matches at 8 bases. Trimming removed 1 base from V and 14 bases from J; junction bases left unmatched: 4. The CDR3 loop spans 12 amino acids. CDR1 and CDR2 (germline): SEHNR, FQNEAQ (reference sequence). The CDR3 coding sequence is TGTGCCAGCAGCTTAGAAGCGGGAGCGGAGTTCTTC. Encoded protein: CASSLEAGAEFF.

This clonotype was observed a single time. The V gene is TRBV7-2, the J gene TRBJ2-5; the D is unclear. In germline, CDR1 is SGHTA, CDR2 FQGNSA. Deletions cut 4 bases from V and 5 bases from J, with 14 bases between. This CDR3 has 14 amino acids. This CDR3 reads CASSSLPSGETQYF. CDR3 bases: TGTGCCAGCAGCTCCCTGCCCAGTGGGGAGACCCAGTACTTC.

The chain combines TRBV11-2 with TRBJ2-4, with no clear D. CDR1 and CDR2 (germline): SGHAT, FQNNGV. The V end lost 1 base, the J end lost 0 bases, and 10 bases lay between the germline ends. CDR3 size: 16 residues. CDR3 residues: CASSLVLSVAKNIQYF. Here the CDR3 DNA reads TGTGCCAGCAGCTTAGTGCTAAGCGTAGCCAAAAACATTCAGTACTTC.

This clonotype was seen a few times. V gene TRBV11-2 combines with J gene TRBJ2-1, with TRBD2 identical over 11 bases. V trimming: 5 bases; J trimming: 0 bases; junction bases outside the gene matches: 15. Germline CDR1 is SGHAT and CDR2 is FQNNGV. This CDR3 contains 20 residues. The CDR3 DNA follows: TGTGCCAGCAGCCCCCGTAGAAGGGCTAGCGGGAGGTACTCCTACAATGAGCAGTTCTTC. Protein product: CASSPRRRASGRYSYNEQFF. Full variable domain (rest looked up from reference TRBV11-2 and TRBJ2-1): EAGVAQSPRYKIIEKRQSVAFWCNPISGHATLYWYQQILGQGPKLLIQFQNNGVVDDSQLPKDRFSAERLKGVDSTLKIQPAKLEDSAVYLCASSPRRRASGRYSYNEQFFGPGTRLTVL.

This clonotype has more than one count but fewer than ten. The rearrangement links TRBV4-1 to TRBJ2-6; D possibly corresponds to TRBD2 (7 bases). V lost 2 bases, J lost 0 bases, and 17 bases lay in between. The CDR3 spans 19 residues. Germline loops: CDR1 MGHRA, CDR2 YSYEKL. The CDR3 DNA follows: TGCGCCAGCAGCCAAATGGGGGGGGGCGGTTACTCTGGGGCCAACGTCCTGACTTTC. As protein: CASSQMGGGGYSGANVLTF.

This clonotype was picked up a small number of times. This chain links TRBV20-1 with TRBJ1-5; D not resolved. Germline CDR1 is DFQATT and CDR2 is SNEGSKA (reference sequence). The CDR3 has 12 amino acids. The V gene lost 5 bases and the J gene lost 2 bases, with 7 bases spanning the gap. The CDR3 reads CSAGVGNQPQHF. CDR3 bases: TGCAGTGCTGGGGTGGGCAATCAGCCCCAGCATTTT.

V usage is TRBV28 and J usage is TRBJ2-6; weak D call: TRBD2 (6 bases). The CDR3 sequence is 23 residues long. Trimming pared 5 bases from V and 4 bases from J, leaving 36 bases between. The germline gives CDR1 MDHEN, CDR2 SYDVKM. For the CDR3, the DNA is TGTGCCAGCAGTATACGGGACGGCTACACTACCGGAGGGGTAAGAAGAGGGGCCAACGTCCTGACTTTC. It yields the protein CASSIRDGYTTGGVRRGANVLTF.

Ten or more counts support this clonotype. The V and J genes are TRBV12-3 or TRBV12-4 and TRBJ2-1, with 10 positions matching TRBD2. Trimming removed 3 bases from V and 7 bases from J; junction bases left unmatched: 6. This CDR3 is built from 15 residues. The CDR3 coding sequence is TGTGCCAGCAGTTTCCTCGGGACTAGCGTGAATGAGCAGTTCTTC. Its protein is CASSFLGTSVNEQFF.

This clonotype was detected a few times. The chain has TRBV5-6 and TRBJ2-7; TRBD1 aligns across 7 bases. Looked up from germline, CDR1 is SGHDT and CDR2 is YYEEEE. The CDR3 totals 13 residues. With V trimmed by 4 bases and J by 4 bases, 5 bases remained unmatched. CDR3 nucleotide sequence: TGTGCCAGCAGCAGGGCGACAGGGTACGAGCAGTACTTC. This gives the protein CASSRATGYEQYF.

The gene calls are TRBV20-1 and TRBJ2-3; TRBD2 aligns across 13 bases. The germline CDR1 and CDR2 sequences are DFQATT and SNEGSKA (reference sequence). Trimming cost V 6 bases and J 0 bases; bases outside gene matches: 6. The CDR3 totals 16 residues. CDR3 nucleotide sequence: TGCAGTGCGGGAAAGACTAGCGGGAGGAGCACAGATACGCAGTATTTT. Translated, it gives CSAGKTSGRSTDTQYF.